Detailed here is one T cell receptor beta chain. The antigen this receptor binds is unknown. No much larger clone exists at a distance of one base, and base qualities are not known. The data were taken from a study of blood T cell repertoires in COVID-19 (dated by TCRdb to about 2020). For the wider study: Collaborator samples came from the United States, Italy and Spain and covered acute and convalescent phases of COVID-19. The material from the prospective study consisted of cDNA or gDNA derived from T cells, B-cell-depleted T cells, or PBMCs. The repertoires were released in a freely available public database meant as a resource for research on the immune response to SARS-CoV-2. A de-identified subject ID, COVID-19 status, age in years and sex were almost always included in the sample metadata. Deeply sampled blood TCRbeta repertoires from subjects exposed to, actively infected with, or recovered from COVID-19 were included in the dataset. The samples were drawn from two sources: the first 160 participants of the ongoing ImmuneRACE study, and 1,254 subjects contributed by 6 global collaborators. Where available, HLA class I and class II types were taken from metadata supplied by the sample provider and were not determined by assay-based typing.

Points the paper makes about the study in general: How much clinical and demographic metadata was included differed by source and by participant, and the metadata was provided uncurated.

CDR1 and CDR2 are drawn from the germline V gene (reference sequence): SEHNR, FQNEAQ. Its CDR3 holds 14 amino acids, cysteine through phenylalanine. Kept here is only the CDR3 DNA, which spans 42 bases and is read in frame from base 1. V gives up 3 bases and J gives up 5 bases, and the segment between their germline ends measures 13 bases. The collaborating institutions used their own protocols to collect whole blood in K2EDTA tubes. Collaborator samples were shipped for TCRbeta analysis as frozen whole blood, isolated PBMCs, or DNA extracted from either sample type. The immunoSEQ Assay, a bias-controlled multiplex PCR, was used to amplify TCRbeta CDR3 regions from genomic DNA. In the original analysis: Within the assay, amplification of reference gene primers was used to estimate how many nucleated cells each sample contained. To quantify the absolute abundance of each unique TCRbeta CDR3 rearrangement, sequence reads were collapsed and filtered. For each sample, productive Simpson clonality was calculated as the square root of Simpson's diversity index across productive rearrangements. TCRdb re-hosts the immuneACCESS table, in-frame sequences only. Its copies lack some clones; in the studies checked, an unresolved V gene accounts for under half of them, and the cause for the rest is not known. That table furnishes V, J and clone size, whereas the DNA furnished D and trimming. In all, the sample holds 150,000 or so clones, and roughly 90% of those were seen once. Clones ranked in the top ten supply about 2% of the sample.

Source material: peripheral blood. This chain is built from TRBV7-9 and TRBJ1-1; a tentative D match to TRBD1 spans 6 bases. This receptor was identified in a human donor in a cohort sampled during active COVID-19. The DNA sequence is TGTGCCAGCAGCTTTCGGGGGGCTGGGACTGAAGCTTTCTTT. It specifies CASSFRGAGTEAFF.